These T cell receptor beta chains were read from a single sample in a study of blood T cell repertoires in COVID-19. This table comes from immunoSEQ multiplex PCR, and its TCRdb copy is limited to in-frame clones, with some not included. Of about 210,000 clones listed, 80% are singletons. Sequencing was carried out using peripheral blood. The receptors shown here come from a man aged 55 to 70 with acute or convalescent COVID-19. CDR3s include the opening cysteine and the closing phenylalanine or tryptophan. Each record gives: clone size, D gene, J gene, V gene, CDR3 DNA, CDR3 protein. The D gene is left open where the match is weak. Some rows have no size entry. The others give once, few or many, or a class for an expanded clone.

few,TRBD2,TRBJ2-1,TRBV2,TGTGCCAGCAGTCCCCGACTAGCGGGCTCCTACAATGAGCAGTTCTTC,CASSPRLAGSYNEQFF
.,.,TRBJ2-7,TRBV30,TGTGCCTGGAATTTTGGCGGGCGGGTCGGGCAGTACTTC,CAWNFGGRVGQYF
.,TRBD2,TRBJ2-1,TRBV24-1,TGTGCCACCAGTGACCCGGGGACTAGCGGGAGGGTGCAGCAGTTCTTC,CATSDPGTSGRVQQFF
.,.,TRBJ2-1,TRBV6-1,TGTGCCAGCAGTGATGGCGGTAGCTCCTACAATGAGCAGTTCTTC,CASSDGGSSYNEQFF
.,.,TRBJ2-7,TRBV29-1,TGCAGCGTCCCACCTGGGGGCAGGGAGTACGAGCAGTACTTC,CSVPPGGREYEQYF
.,.,TRBJ1-5,TRBV28,TGTGCCAGCTCTCCCGGGGGGGAGGGCGGGCAGCCCCAGCATTTT,CASSPGGEGGQPQHF
.,TRBD1,TRBJ1-2,TRBV7-2,TGTGCCAGCAGCTTCGACAGGGGGCTCTATGGCTACACCTTC,CASSFDRGLYGYTF
few,TRBD2,TRBJ2-3,TRBV2,TGTGCCAGCAGCGGGGGGGTTTCAGATACGCAGTATTTT,CASSGGVSDTQYF
once,.,TRBJ1-4,TRBV4-2,TGTGCCAGCAGCCAAGCCCCGGGGGGCGCAACTAATGAAAAACTGTTTTTT,CASSQAPGGATNEKLFF
.,.,TRBJ1-5,TRBV4-2,TGTGCCAGCAGCCAAGGCAGCGGTCAAGGCAATCAGCCCCAGCATTTT,CASSQGSGQGNQPQHF
.,TRBD2,TRBJ2-1,TRBV30,TGTGCCTGGAATTGGGGAGGGAATGAGCAGTTCTTC,CAWNWGGNEQFF
.,.,TRBJ2-7,TRBV6-4,TGTGCCAGCAGTGACTCGGGCAGAGCCTACGAGCAGTACTTC,CASSDSGRAYEQYF
few,.,TRBJ1-1,TRBV4-1,TGCGCCAGCAGCCAAGACCCCTCAGCAGGCTTGAACACTGAAGCTTTCTTT,CASSQDPSAGLNTEAFF
.,TRBD1,TRBJ2-7,TRBV7-2,TGTGCCAGCAGCTTCACAGGGGACGTCTACGAGCAGTACTTC,CASSFTGDVYEQYF
.,.,TRBJ1-5,TRBV6-1,TGTGCCAGCAGTGAAGCTCTTGGGCCAGGGTGGGGCAATCAGCCCCAGCATTTT,CASSEALGPGWGNQPQHF
.,TRBD2,TRBJ2-7,TRBV18,TGTGCCAGCTCACCCCCCAGCGGGAGCTCCTACGAGCAGTACTTC,CASSPPSGSSYEQYF